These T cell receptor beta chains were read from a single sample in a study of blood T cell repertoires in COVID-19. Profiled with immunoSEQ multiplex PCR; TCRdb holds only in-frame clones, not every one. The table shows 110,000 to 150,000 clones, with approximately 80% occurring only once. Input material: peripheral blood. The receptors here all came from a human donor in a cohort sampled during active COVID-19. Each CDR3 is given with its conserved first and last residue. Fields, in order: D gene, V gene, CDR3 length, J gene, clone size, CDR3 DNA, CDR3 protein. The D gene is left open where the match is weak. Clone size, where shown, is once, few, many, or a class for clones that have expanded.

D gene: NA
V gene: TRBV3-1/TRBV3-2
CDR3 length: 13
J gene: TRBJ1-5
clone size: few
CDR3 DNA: TGTGCCAGCAGCCTTGCGCAGGGGCAGCCCCAGCATTTT
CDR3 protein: CASSLAQGQPQHF

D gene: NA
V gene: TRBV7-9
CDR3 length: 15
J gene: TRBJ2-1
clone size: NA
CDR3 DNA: TGTGCCAGCAGCTCTCACGGGACTCCTCTGGATGAGCAGTTCTTC
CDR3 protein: CASSSHGTPLDEQFF

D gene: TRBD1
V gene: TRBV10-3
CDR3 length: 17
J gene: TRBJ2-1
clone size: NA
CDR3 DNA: TGTGCCATCAGTGGCCCCTCCAGGACAGGATACTACAATGAGCAGTTCTTC
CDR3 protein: CAISGPSRTGYYNEQFF

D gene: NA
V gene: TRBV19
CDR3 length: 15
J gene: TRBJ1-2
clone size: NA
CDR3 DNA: TGTGCCAGTAGTAGAATCCTCCAGGGAAGTGGTGGCTACACCTTC
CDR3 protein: CASSRILQGSGGYTF

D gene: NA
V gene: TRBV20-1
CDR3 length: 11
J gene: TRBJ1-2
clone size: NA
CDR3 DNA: TGCAGTGCTAGAGATATCTATGGCTACACCTTC
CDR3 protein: CSARDIYGYTF

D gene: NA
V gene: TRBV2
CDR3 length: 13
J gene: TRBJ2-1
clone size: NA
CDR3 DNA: TGTGCCAGCGAAGAGGGCGAGTACAATGAGCAGTTCTTC
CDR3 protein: CASEEGEYNEQFF

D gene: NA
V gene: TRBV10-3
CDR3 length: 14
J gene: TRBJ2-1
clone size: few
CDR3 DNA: TGTGCCATCAGTGAAGTTCGAGGGGGCAATGAGCAGTTCTTC
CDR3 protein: CAISEVRGGNEQFF

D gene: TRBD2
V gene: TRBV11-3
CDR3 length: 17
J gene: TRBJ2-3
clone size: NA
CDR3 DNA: TGTGCCAGCAGCTCCCGGACTAGCGGGGGTACCACAGATACGCAGTATTTT
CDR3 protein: CASSSRTSGGTTDTQYF

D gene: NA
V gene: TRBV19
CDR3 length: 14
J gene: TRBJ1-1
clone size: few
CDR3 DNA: TGTGCCAGTAGTCCGCAGGCGCTGAACACTGAAGCTTTCTTT
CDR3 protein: CASSPQALNTEAFF

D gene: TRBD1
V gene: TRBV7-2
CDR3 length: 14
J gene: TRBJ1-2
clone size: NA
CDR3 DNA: TGTGCCAGCAGCCCCCAAGACAGGGTGTTTGGCTACACCTTC
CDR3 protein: CASSPQDRVFGYTF

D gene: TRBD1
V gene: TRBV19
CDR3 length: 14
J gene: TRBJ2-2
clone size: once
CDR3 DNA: TGTGCCAGTAGTGACAGGGGGCTAACCGGGGAGCTGTTTTTT
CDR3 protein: CASSDRGLTGELFF

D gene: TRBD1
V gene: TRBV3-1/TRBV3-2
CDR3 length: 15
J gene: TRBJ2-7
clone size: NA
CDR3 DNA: TGTGCCAGCAGCCAAGATCTGGACAGGGGCTACGAGCAGTACTTC
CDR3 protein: CASSQDLDRGYEQYF

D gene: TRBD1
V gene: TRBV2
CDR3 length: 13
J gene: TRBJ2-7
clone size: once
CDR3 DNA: TGTGCCAGCAGAGTGGACAGGGCCTACGAGCAGTACTTC
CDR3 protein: CASRVDRAYEQYF

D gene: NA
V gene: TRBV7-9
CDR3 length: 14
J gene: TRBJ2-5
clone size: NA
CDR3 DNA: TGTGCCAGCAGCCAATGGGACTTACAAGAGACCCAGTACTTC
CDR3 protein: CASSQWDLQETQYF

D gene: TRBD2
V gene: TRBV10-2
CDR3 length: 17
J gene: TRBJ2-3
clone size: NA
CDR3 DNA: TGCGCCAGCAGTGAATTCGTTAGCGGGGGGCCATGGGATACGCAGTATTTT
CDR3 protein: CASSEFVSGGPWDTQYF

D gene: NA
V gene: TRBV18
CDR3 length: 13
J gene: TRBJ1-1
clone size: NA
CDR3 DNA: TGTGCCAGCTCTAGGACAGTGAACACTGAAGCTTTCTTT
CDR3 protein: CASSRTVNTEAFF

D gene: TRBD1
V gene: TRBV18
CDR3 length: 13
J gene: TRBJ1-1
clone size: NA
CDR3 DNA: TGTGCCAGCTCACCGGGGGCGGACAGGGAAGCTTTCTTT
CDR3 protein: CASSPGADREAFF

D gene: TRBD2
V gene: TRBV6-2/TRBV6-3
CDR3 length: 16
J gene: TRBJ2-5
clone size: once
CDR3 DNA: TGTGCCAGCAGTTCTACTAGCGGGCGGCCGGAAGAGACCCAGTACTTC
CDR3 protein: CASSSTSGRPEETQYF

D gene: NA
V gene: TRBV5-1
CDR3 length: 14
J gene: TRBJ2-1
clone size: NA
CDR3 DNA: TGCGCCAGCAGCTCGGGGCGGACAGTTAATGAGCAGTTCTTC
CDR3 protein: CASSSGRTVNEQFF

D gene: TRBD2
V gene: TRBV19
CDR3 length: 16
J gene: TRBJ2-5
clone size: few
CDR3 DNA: TGTGCCAGTAGTTACACCGGGACTAGAAGACAAGAGACCCAGTACTTC
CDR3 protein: CASSYTGTRRQETQYF

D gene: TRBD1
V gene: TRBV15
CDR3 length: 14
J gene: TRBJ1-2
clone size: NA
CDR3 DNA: TGTGCCACCAGCAGGACAGGGGCCAACTATGGCTACACCTTC
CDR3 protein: CATSRTGANYGYTF

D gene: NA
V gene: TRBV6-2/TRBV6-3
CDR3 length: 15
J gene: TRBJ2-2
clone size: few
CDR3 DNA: TGTGCCAGCAGCCAAGGGGGTCTCAACACCGGGGAGCTGTTTTTT
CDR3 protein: CASSQGGLNTGELFF

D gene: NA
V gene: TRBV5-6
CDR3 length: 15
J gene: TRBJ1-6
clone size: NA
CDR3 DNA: TGTGCCAGCAGCTTGATGGGCCTGAGCGGTTCACCCCTCCACTTT
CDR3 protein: CASSLMGLSGSPLHF